This T cell receptor (beta chain) was identified in a study of OX40 agonist ivuxolimab in advanced cancers. Looking at the study overall: Ivuxolimab was a fully human IgG2 agonistic monoclonal antibody targeting the costimulatory receptor OX40 (CD134). Three dose-escalation patients achieved partial responses, one with hepatocellular carcinoma and two with cutaneous melanoma. Patients were allowed to have had prior anti-PD-1, anti-PD-L1 or anti-CTLA-4 therapy, and 40% of the dose-escalation patients had previously received checkpoint inhibitors. Among the roughly 52 dose-escalation patients, about 19 had hepatocellular carcinoma, 15 or so melanoma, 9 renal cell carcinoma and 9 head and neck cancer. The paper reports the monotherapy dose-escalation portion (N of about 56 patients) of the phase I ivuxolimab trial. A male proportion of nearly 85% and a mean age of approximately 55 years, ranging from roughly 23 to 80, were recorded for the dose-escalation cohort. Intravenous ivuxolimab was administered to patients every 2 weeks at six dose levels: 0.01, 0.1, 0.3, 1.5, 3 and 10 mg/kg. The purpose of peripheral TCRbeta sequencing was to test whether ivuxolimab changed TCR sequence diversity and led to clonal T-cell expansion.

The research as a whole found: In partial responders in the 0.1-3.0 mg/kg groups, normalized peripheral clonal expansion was found to be among the lowest, especially among CD8+ T cells. Clonal expansion of both CD4+ and CD8+ blood T cells was observed from baseline to week 6 at doses 0.1 to 3.0 mg/kg. The antigen specificity of the clonally expanded peripheral T cells was not determined. Low levels of normalized T-cell clonal expansion were also seen in some nonresponding patients. After ivuxolimab, more expanded clones were found on average in CD8+ T cells than in CD4+ T cells.

Patients with a history of autoimmune disease or receiving systemic immunosuppression were excluded from the trial. In every dose cohort, peripheral blood was drawn for TCR sequencing at baseline, cycle 4 day 1, and cycle 7 day 1. The samples were taken from a phase I, first-in-human, multicenter, open-label dose-escalation trial of ivuxolimab. Adults with locally advanced or metastatic head and neck squamous cell, hepatocellular, melanoma or renal cell carcinoma were enrolled in the trial. CD4+ and CD8+ T cells were sorted separately from peripheral blood before TCR sequencing. A word on this clone: Its antigen specificity is not known. Per-base quality was not reported, and no clone a single base away is much larger than it.

Genomic DNA was extracted from sorted cells for sequencing of the TCRbeta CDR3 region. The immunoSEQ Assay was used to sequence the TCRbeta CDR3 regions. TCRdb holds this immuneACCESS table with in-frame rearrangements only. Some clones are missing; in checked studies, unresolved V genes explain under half, and the rest has no known cause. The sample table lists 25,000 to 30,000 clones, 70% to 80% of them with a count of one. In total, the top ten clones hold about 31% of the sample. The CDR3 runs 18 residues from the cysteine to the phenylalanine. Solely the CDR3 DNA is kept, with 54 bases framed from the first base. CDR1 GTSNPN and CDR2 SVGIG are derived from the germline V gene (reference sequence). Trimming costs V 1 base and J 4 bases, and their ends lie 20 bases apart.

This specimen was CD4+ or CD8+ T cells sorted from blood, taken in a trial of the OX40 agonist ivuxolimab. The receptor's source is an adult with an advanced solid tumor such as melanoma, head and neck, liver or kidney cancer. The V and J genes are TRBV30 and TRBJ1-6, with a tentative D gene TRBD1 over 6 matching bases. The CDR3 loop reads CAWSADALGGTYNSPLHF. Here is the DNA: TGTGCCTGGAGTGCCGATGCACTAGGGGGAACTTATAATTCACCCCTCCACTTT.